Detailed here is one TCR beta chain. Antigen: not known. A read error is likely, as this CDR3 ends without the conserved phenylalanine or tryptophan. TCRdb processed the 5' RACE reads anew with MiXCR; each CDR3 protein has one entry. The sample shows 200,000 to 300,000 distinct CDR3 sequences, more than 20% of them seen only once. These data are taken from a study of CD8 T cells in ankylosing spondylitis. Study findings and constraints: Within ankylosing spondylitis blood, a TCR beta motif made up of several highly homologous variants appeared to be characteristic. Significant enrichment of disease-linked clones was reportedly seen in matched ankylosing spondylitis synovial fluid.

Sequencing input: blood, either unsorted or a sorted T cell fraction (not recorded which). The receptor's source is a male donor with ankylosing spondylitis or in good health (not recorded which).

CDR3: CSALGPASVTGELFS. The CDR3 bases are TGCAGTGCCCTTGGTCCCGCATCGGTGACCGGGGAGCTGTTTTCT. This sequence joins TRBV20-1 and TRBJ2-2; D is ambiguous. Germline-derived CDR1 and CDR2 are DFQATT and SNEGSKA (reference sequence). The length of the CDR3 is 15 residues. V lost 6 bases and J 5 bases, leaving 19 bases between the germline ends.